This T cell receptor beta chain is from a study of cytomegalovirus exposure and HLA in healthy donors. Study-wide background: Within the Caucasian-associated ancestry cluster were more than 75% of the roughly 400 genotyped donors. Study-level results: Across HLA loci, a later analysis found differing TCR association rates, with DRB1 most and HLA-C fewest. It is likely that the observed cluster of highly shared sequence variants was a sequencing artifact.

This PCR relied on a set of 60 Vbeta primers and 13 Jbeta primers. Authors' processing steps: An analysis performed later counted about 80 million unique TCR beta chains (roughly 11 million of them shared). TCRdb keeps only in-frame clones here, not all; method: immunoSEQ multiplex PCR. V, J and clone size were drawn from that table, and D and trimming were deduced from the DNA. Of over 150,000 clones in the sample, about two thirds were seen once. V dropped 0 bases and J dropped 7 bases, with 10 bases sitting between them. This CDR3 comprises 14 residues. The germline V gene encodes CDR1 SGHRS and CDR2 YFSETQ. This clone was counted between two and nine times. Its antigen remains unknown.

The sequence was collected from a woman aged 30 to 39 in good health and CMV-seronegative. The chain combines TRBV5-1 with TRBJ1-4, with D perhaps TRBD1 (5 bases). The sample was PBMCs. CDR3 region: CASSLVGGSEKLFF. The CDR3 DNA sequence: TGCGCCAGCAGCTTGGTCGGGGGTAGTGAAAAACTGTTTTTT.